The 2 T cell receptor beta chains below were found in one sample sequenced in a study of T cell repertoires in cytomegalovirus infection. TCRdb independently ran MiXCR on the reads; one entry per CDR3 protein. The sample contains more than 150,000 distinct CDR3 sequences, about 21% of which appear only once. Sequenced input: PBMCs. Source of these receptors: a human donor in good health (CMV status not recorded). Some clones in this sample may be carry-over from other donors' samples.

The chain carries TRBV4-2 and TRBJ1-4; D ambiguous. Per the germline V gene, CDR1 is LGHNA and CDR2 is YNFKEQ. This CDR3 has 16 residues. V was shortened by 1 base and J by 0 bases, with 9 bases between the two germline ends. The CDR3, as DNA: TGTGCCAGCAGCCAAGTAGGGTCTGCAACTAATGAAAAACTGTTTTTT. This gives the protein CASSQVGSATNEKLFF.

The rearrangement links TRBV27 to TRBJ2-2, with TRBD1 matching over 9 bases. After removal of 5 bases from V and 7 bases from J, the junction contained 8 bases not matched to a gene. Germline V gene sequence: CDR1 MNHEY, CDR2 SMNVEV (reference sequence). The length of the CDR3 is 15 residues. The CDR3 loop reads CASSKPRQGVGELFF. CDR3 in DNA: TGTGCCAGCAGTAAACCGAGACAGGGGGTCGGGGAGCTGTTTTTT.